The entry that follows covers one TCR beta chain sequence. CDR1 MGHRA and CDR2 YSYEKL come from the germline V gene. V was cut by 2 bases and J by 0 bases, with 13 bases left in between. The CDR3 spans 16 residues. The data stem from a study of blood T cell repertoires in COVID-19. TCRdb keeps only in-frame clones here, not all; method: immunoSEQ multiplex PCR. The profile shows approximately 180,000 clones, more than 75% of them singletons. The chain employs TRBV4-1 and TRBJ2-5, with D perhaps TRBD1 (5 bases). The source is a human donor in a cohort sampled during active COVID-19. Specimen: peripheral blood. CDR3 sequence (DNA): TGCGCCAGCAGCCAACCCACGGACAAGAACCAAGAGACCCAGTACTTC. Translation: CASSQPTDKNQETQYF.